Listed here are 22 T cell receptor beta chains from one sample, sequenced in a study of control samples from healthy donors and cancer patients (dated by TCRdb to 2020 to 2022). To prepare the library, the immunoSEQ multiplex PCR assay was applied. The immuneACCESS repertoire file appears here via TCRdb, limited to in-frame rearrangements. These files lack a portion of the clones; in checked studies, under half of the deficit traces to unresolved V genes, and the cause of the others is not known. Recorded for this sample are about 140,000 clones; more than 80% of them occurred a single time. The ten top clones hold less than 8.5% of the sample. The sequencing sample was made of blood. The receptors derive from a man aged 18 to 35 in good health.

The chain uses TRBV7-2 and TRBJ2-7; 9 bases are shared with TRBD2. From germline, CDR1 is SGHTA and CDR2 FQGNSA. The CDR3 loop spans 15 amino acids. After removal of 1 base from V and 5 bases from J, the junction contained 6 bases not matched to a gene. CDR3 in DNA: TGTGCCAGCAGCTTAGGTGGCGGGGGGGCCCACGAGCAGTACTTC. The encoded protein is CASSLGGGGAHEQYF.

The V call is TRBV6-5, the J call TRBJ1-1; TRBD1 matches at 7 bases. The germline CDR1 and CDR2 sequences are MNHEY and SVGAGI. This CDR3 spans 15 amino acids. V trimming: 3 bases; J trimming: 1 base; junction bases outside the gene matches: 5. CDR3: CASSYGTVRNTEAFF. CDR3 coding DNA: TGTGCCAGCAGTTATGGGACAGTAAGGAACACTGAAGCTTTCTTT.

V usage is TRBV18 and J usage is TRBJ2-3; D may be TRBD1 or TRBD2 (7 bases each). The germline gives CDR1 KGHSH, CDR2 LQKENI. V was trimmed by 6 bases and J by 0 bases, leaving 10 bases between them. The CDR3 is made up of 14 amino acids. The CDR3 DNA follows: TGTGCCAGCTCCAGGGGGGGCAGCACAGATACGCAGTATTTT. It translates to CASSRGGSTDTQYF.

The chain carries TRBV28 and TRBJ1-1; no clear D gene. V lost 2 bases, J lost 2 bases, and 3 bases lay in between. This CDR3 region has 12 residues. Germline CDR1 is MDHEN and CDR2 is SYDVKM. The CDR3 region has the DNA TGTGCCAGCAGTTTAGTTAACACTGAAGCTTTCTTT. Residues: CASSLVNTEAFF.

J is TRBJ2-7 and V is TRBV15, with 7 bases aligning to TRBD1. In germline, CDR1 is LNHNV, CDR2 YYDKDF (reference sequence). The CDR3 covers 14 residues. V lost 0 bases, J lost 9 bases, and 8 bases stayed unmatched. CDR3 amino acids: CATSRDLEGAGQYF. As DNA, the CDR3 is TGTGCCACCAGCAGAGATCTCGAGGGGGCAGGGCAGTACTTC.

In DNA, the CDR3 is TGTGCCAGCTCTGCCGGGACTAGCGGCTCCTACGAGCAGTACTTC. Residues: CASSAGTSGSYEQYF. V is TRBV18 and J is TRBJ2-7, with 11 bases fitting TRBD2. Germline CDR1 reads KGHSH; CDR2 reads LQKENI. The CDR3 covers 15 residues. Trimming at V came to 6 bases and at J to 0 bases, leaving 4 bases not matched to a gene.

The V gene is TRBV30, the J gene TRBJ2-3, with 9 bases fitting TRBD2. Germline V gene lookup returns CDR1 GTSNPN and CDR2 SVGIG (reference sequence). V trimming: 3 bases; J trimming: 1 base; junction bases outside the gene matches: 2. The CDR3 contains 14 residues. The CDR3 bases are TGTGCCTGGAGACAGCGGGGGGGCACAGATACGCAGTATTTT. Amino acids: CAWRQRGGTDTQYF.

This clone has just a few counts. CDR3 nucleotides: TGTGCCAGCAGCTTACGAGGGAACACCGGGGAGCTGTTTTTT. Protein: CASSLRGNTGELFF. This chain connects TRBV7-8 to TRBJ2-2, with no clear D. The CDR3 covers 14 residues. The V end lost 2 bases, the J end lost 1 base, and 5 bases lay between the germline ends. Germline CDR1 SGHVS, CDR2 FQNEAQ.

The J gene is TRBJ2-5, the V gene TRBV15, with D unresolved. V gave up 0 bases and J gave up 1 base, with 9 bases separating them. Germline CDR1 reads LNHNV; CDR2 reads YYDKDF (reference sequence). This CDR3 contains 15 residues. The CDR3 DNA reads as TGTGCCACCAGCAGAGATAGTACGATCCAAGAGACCCAGTACTTC. Translated, it gives CATSRDSTIQETQYF.

The chain combines TRBV7-2 with TRBJ2-7, with 8 nucleotides matching TRBD2. Looked up from germline, CDR1 is SGHTA and CDR2 is FQGNSA. J was trimmed by 4 bases and V by 5 bases; bases with no gene match: 7. This CDR3 is built from 14 residues. CDR3 region: CASSPSGGPYEQYF. In nucleotides, the CDR3 is TGTGCCAGCAGCCCCAGCGGGGGTCCGTACGAGCAGTACTTC.

V is TRBV30 and J is TRBJ1-2; D may be TRBD1 (6 bases). Deletions cut 2 bases from V and 4 bases from J, with 14 bases between. The germline gives CDR1 GTSNPN, CDR2 SVGIG (reference sequence). The CDR3 is 14 amino acids. CDR3 bases: TGTGCCTGGAGTCTCGGACAGAGTTTCTATGGCTACACCTTC. It is translated as CAWSLGQSFYGYTF.

The V and J genes are TRBV5-6 and TRBJ1-1; the D gene is possibly TRBD1 (5 bases). Trimming pared 2 bases from V and 3 bases from J, leaving 8 bases between. This CDR3 is built from 13 residues. The germline gives CDR1 SGHDT, CDR2 YYEEEE. The CDR3 region has the DNA TGTGCCAGCAGCTTTTGGGGGTACACTGAAGCTTTCTTT. Translated, it gives CASSFWGYTEAFF.

This chain uses TRBV28 with TRBJ1-2; 8 bases are shared with TRBD1. This CDR3 is built from 17 residues. Germline CDR1 MDHEN, CDR2 SYDVKM. Trimming took 5 bases from V and 1 from J; bases not matched to a gene: 12. This chain's CDR3 is CASSRRTGSLFNYGYTF. The DNA for the CDR3 is TGTGCCAGCAGTAGGAGGACAGGGTCCCTGTTTAACTATGGCTACACCTTC.

The J gene is TRBJ1-2, the V gene TRBV5-1; D is unresolved. The CDR3 length is 13 residues. The V end lost 0 bases, the J end lost 3 bases, and 6 bases lay between the germline ends. Germline V gene data show CDR1 as SGHRS and CDR2 as YFSETQ. The CDR3 region is CASSLEAYYGYTF. Here the CDR3 DNA reads TGCGCCAGCAGCTTGGAGGCCTACTATGGCTACACCTTC.

The CDR3 DNA follows: TGTGCCAGCAGTTACTCGGGGCTAGCGGGGACAGATACGCAGTATTTT. This translates into CASSYSGLAGTDTQYF. The chain is built from TRBV6-5 and TRBJ2-3; 9 bases align to TRBD2. V lost 0 bases and J lost 3; bases outside the gene matches: 4. The CDR3 has 16 amino acids. Germline V gene sequence: CDR1 MNHEY, CDR2 SVGAGI.

The chain recombines TRBV23-1 with TRBJ2-6; TRBD1 aligns across 11 bases. TRBV23-1 counts as an open reading frame of uncertain function. This CDR3 comprises 20 residues. V dropped 3 bases and J dropped 0; count of bases not matched to a gene: 10. The CDR3 protein is CASSHHGQGAEPSGANVLTF. The CDR3 DNA follows: TGCGCCAGCAGTCACCACGGACAGGGGGCAGAACCCTCTGGGGCCAACGTCCTGACTTTC.

The V and J genes are TRBV4-1 and TRBJ2-7; D gene uncertain. The germline CDR1 and CDR2 sequences are MGHRA and YSYEKL. The CDR3 runs to 15 residues. The germline V and J ends were trimmed by 0 bases and 0 bases, with 9 bases remaining between them. CDR3: CASSQDLPSSYEQYF. As DNA, the CDR3 is TGCGCCAGCAGCCAAGATCTCCCGAGCTCCTACGAGCAGTACTTC.

The V call is TRBV3-1 (or the pseudogene TRBV3-2), the J call TRBJ1-3; D ambiguous. The germline V and J ends were trimmed by 3 bases and 1 base, with 13 bases remaining between them. CDR1 and CDR2 (germline): LGHDT, YNNKEL (reference sequence). There are 16 residues in the CDR3. CDR3: CASSQTTYASGNTIYF. The DNA for the CDR3 is TGTGCCAGCAGCCAGACGACGTACGCATCTGGAAACACCATATATTTT.

The V and J genes are TRBV2 and TRBJ1-6, with D maybe TRBD1 (6 bases). V lost 2 bases, J lost 5 bases, and 10 bases lay in between. The CDR3 length is 15 residues. The germline gives CDR1 SNHLY, CDR2 FYNNEI. CDR3 region: CASSELQGNNSPLHF. CDR3 nucleotides: TGTGCCAGCAGTGAACTTCAGGGGAATAATTCACCCCTCCACTTT. The whole variable domain, remainder taken from reference TRBV2 and TRBJ1-6, is EPEVTQTPSHQVTQMGQEVILRCVPISNHLYFYWYRQILGQKVEFLVSFYNNEISEKSEIFDDQFSVERPDGSNFTLKIRSTKLEDSAMYFCASSELQGNNSPLHFGNGTRLTVT.

This clone has more than one count but fewer than ten. The chain carries TRBV7-3 and TRBJ1-5; D remains ambiguous. V gave up 8 bases and J gave up 7 bases, with 15 bases separating them. The CDR3 contains 13 residues. CDR1 and CDR2 (germline): SGHTA, FQGTGA. CDR3 nucleotide sequence: TGTGCCAGCCTTTTTCAGGAAGGGCAGCCCCAGCATTTT. Protein product: CASLFQEGQPQHF.

V gene TRBV28 combines with J gene TRBJ1-6; D call uncertain. The CDR3 loop spans 16 amino acids. From germline, CDR1 is MDHEN and CDR2 SYDVKM. The ends were cut back, 2 bases at V and 7 bases at J, with 15 bases in the middle. CDR3 in DNA: TGTGCCAGCAGTTTAGTAATTCGCCGGTCCAATTCACCCCTCCACTTT. Translating it yields CASSLVIRRSNSPLHF.

J is TRBJ1-2 and V is TRBV15; D gene ambiguous. CDR1 and CDR2 (germline): LNHNV, YYDKDF (reference sequence). Trimming pared 0 bases from V and 7 bases from J, leaving 6 bases between. The CDR3 is made up of 12 amino acids. The CDR3 region is CATSRDAFGYTF. The CDR3 DNA sequence: TGTGCCACCAGCAGAGATGCTTTTGGCTACACCTTC.